Listed below are T cell receptor beta chains from one sample, sequenced in a study of Ad26.COV2.S vaccination and SARS-CoV-2 variants. Profiled with immunoSEQ multiplex PCR; TCRdb holds only in-frame clones, not every one. The sample lists about 350,000 clones, around 89% occurring once. Source: peripheral blood, taken in a trial of Ad26.COV2.S vaccine versus placebo. The receptors stem from a person aged 18-60 years who received the Ad26.COV2.S COVID-19 vaccine or a placebo. The CDR3 runs from the conserved cysteine through the conserved F or W. D genes are given only for firm matches. Some rows mark clone size as missing; the rest say once, few, many or name a class of expanded clone.

j_gene: TRBJ2-1; v_gene: TRBV5-4; abundance: NA; d_gene: TRBD2; CDR3nt: TGTGCCAGCAGTTTGATGCGGGGGGAGAACAATGAGCAGTTCTTC; CDR3aa: CASSLMRGENNEQFF
j_gene: TRBJ2-7; v_gene: TRBV3-1/TRBV3-2; abundance: NA; d_gene: TRBD2; CDR3nt: TGTGCCAGCAGCCAGGGACTAGCGGTGTACGAGCAGTACTTC; CDR3aa: CASSQGLAVYEQYF
j_gene: TRBJ1-3; v_gene: TRBV9; abundance: NA; d_gene: NA; CDR3nt: TGTGCCAGCAGCGTTGGCAACTCTGGAAACACCATATATTTT; CDR3aa: CASSVGNSGNTIYF
j_gene: TRBJ2-1; v_gene: TRBV19; abundance: NA; d_gene: TRBD1; CDR3nt: TGTGCCAGTAGTGAAGGACAGGGGGCAACCTACAATGAGCAGTTCTTC; CDR3aa: CASSEGQGATYNEQFF
j_gene: TRBJ1-6; v_gene: TRBV7-2; abundance: NA; d_gene: NA; CDR3nt: TGTGCCAGCAGCCCGGCCCCGGCGCCCCGCTCCTATAATTCACCCCTCCACTTT; CDR3aa: CASSPAPAPRSYNSPLHF
j_gene: TRBJ2-3; v_gene: TRBV9; abundance: once; d_gene: NA; CDR3nt: TGTGCCAGCAGCGTCGGAGGGGTTTTCACAGATACGCAGTATTTT; CDR3aa: CASSVGGVFTDTQYF
j_gene: TRBJ1-2; v_gene: TRBV28; abundance: NA; d_gene: TRBD1; CDR3nt: TGTGCCAGCAGTTTAGTGGGGGGGGCCGGGACAGCTACCTATGGCTACACCTTC; CDR3aa: CASSLVGGAGTATYGYTF
j_gene: TRBJ1-2; v_gene: TRBV4-1; abundance: NA; d_gene: TRBD1; CDR3nt: TGCGCCAGCAGCCTTGGGACAGGGAAATATGGCTACACCTTC; CDR3aa: CASSLGTGKYGYTF
j_gene: TRBJ2-5; v_gene: TRBV7-9; abundance: NA; d_gene: TRBD2; CDR3nt: TGTGCCACCATACGCCGGCTAGCGGGAGGTTGGCAAGAGACCCAGTACTTC; CDR3aa: CATIRRLAGGWQETQYF
j_gene: TRBJ2-2; v_gene: TRBV5-5; abundance: NA; d_gene: TRBD2; CDR3nt: TGTGCCAGCAGCTTCGGGACTAGCGGGGGGCGGAACACCGGGGAGCTGTTTTTT; CDR3aa: CASSFGTSGGRNTGELFF
j_gene: TRBJ1-1; v_gene: TRBV7-9; abundance: few; d_gene: TRBD1; CDR3nt: TGTGCCAGCAGACCGGGACAGGGATCCACTGAAGCTTTCTTT; CDR3aa: CASRPGQGSTEAFF
j_gene: TRBJ1-2; v_gene: TRBV7-2; abundance: NA; d_gene: NA; CDR3nt: TGTGCCAGCAGCTTAGCGCTTATGAACTATGGCTACACCTTC; CDR3aa: CASSLALMNYGYTF
j_gene: TRBJ1-2; v_gene: TRBV28; abundance: NA; d_gene: NA; CDR3nt: TGTGCCAGCAGTTTTGTGGGAAACTATGGCTACACCTTC; CDR3aa: CASSFVGNYGYTF
j_gene: TRBJ1-2; v_gene: TRBV10-3; abundance: NA; d_gene: TRBD1; CDR3nt: TGTGCCATCAGCCCCGGGACAGGGTCTGGCTACACCTTC; CDR3aa: CAISPGTGSGYTF
j_gene: TRBJ2-2; v_gene: TRBV9; abundance: NA; d_gene: TRBD1; CDR3nt: TGTGCCAGCAGCGTAGCGGGACAGCTTAACACCGGGGAGCTGTTTTTT; CDR3aa: CASSVAGQLNTGELFF
j_gene: TRBJ1-6; v_gene: TRBV6-5; abundance: NA; d_gene: NA; CDR3nt: TGTGCCAGCAGTTTTCTAAACTTACCCCTCCACTTT; CDR3aa: CASSFLNLPLHF
j_gene: TRBJ2-7; v_gene: TRBV30; abundance: NA; d_gene: NA; CDR3nt: TGTGCCTGGGATCCAGGGACCCACGAGCAGTACTTC; CDR3aa: CAWDPGTHEQYF
j_gene: TRBJ2-5; v_gene: TRBV18; abundance: NA; d_gene: NA; CDR3nt: TGTGCCAGCTCACCATCAGAGACCCAGTACTTC; CDR3aa: CASSPSETQYF
j_gene: TRBJ2-3; v_gene: TRBV9; abundance: NA; d_gene: NA; CDR3nt: TGTGCCAGCAGCGCAATCGAGGGCAGGGCCACAGATACGCAGTATTTT; CDR3aa: CASSAIEGRATDTQYF
j_gene: TRBJ1-1; v_gene: TRBV3-1/TRBV3-2; abundance: NA; d_gene: NA; CDR3nt: TGTGCCAGCAGCCGCCAATCCGGGTCGACCACTGAAGCTTTCTTT; CDR3aa: CASSRQSGSTTEAFF
j_gene: TRBJ1-6; v_gene: TRBV4-2; abundance: NA; d_gene: NA; CDR3nt: TGTGCCAGCAGCCAAGACCCAGGTCCGAAATCACCCCTCCACTTT; CDR3aa: CASSQDPGPKSPLHF
j_gene: TRBJ2-7; v_gene: TRBV4-1; abundance: NA; d_gene: TRBD2; CDR3nt: TGCGCCAGCAGCCAAGTCTTGACTAGCGGGAGCGCGCAGTACTTC; CDR3aa: CASSQVLTSGSAQYF
j_gene: TRBJ2-3; v_gene: TRBV7-9; abundance: NA; d_gene: NA; CDR3nt: TGTGCCAGCAGGGACACCCGACTAGATACAGATACGCAGTATTTT; CDR3aa: CASRDTRLDTDTQYF
j_gene: TRBJ1-5; v_gene: TRBV4-1; abundance: NA; d_gene: TRBD1; CDR3nt: TGCGCCAGCAGCCAACCGGACAGGGTTGCTCAGCCCCAGCATTTT; CDR3aa: CASSQPDRVAQPQHF
j_gene: TRBJ1-1; v_gene: TRBV10-1; abundance: NA; d_gene: NA; CDR3nt: TGCGCCAGGAAACAGGGAATTAGAATGAACACTGAAGCTTTCTTT; CDR3aa: CARKQGIRMNTEAFF
j_gene: TRBJ1-1; v_gene: TRBV11-2; abundance: NA; d_gene: NA; CDR3nt: TGTGCCAGCAGCTCTCTAGGGGTAATGAACACTGAAGCTTTCTTT; CDR3aa: CASSSLGVMNTEAFF
j_gene: TRBJ2-3; v_gene: TRBV6-1; abundance: NA; d_gene: TRBD1; CDR3nt: TGTGCCAGCAGTGAAGCGGCAGGGGGCGGAACAGATACGCAGTATTTT; CDR3aa: CASSEAAGGGTDTQYF